This TCR beta chain was documented in a study of blood T cell repertoires in COVID-19. Participants came from some 23 US areas, aged roughly 18 to 95 years. Which cohort a participant joined came from the clinical history participants gave. This table comes from immunoSEQ multiplex PCR, and its TCRdb copy is limited to in-frame clones, with some not included. The data hold about 200,000 clones, with about 83% observed a single time. V lost 2 bases and J 7 bases, leaving 14 bases between the germline ends. Germline V gene sequence: CDR1 MNHNS, CDR2 SASEGT. The CDR3 extends over 14 amino acids. This TCR was recovered from a man aged 40-50 years with acute COVID-19. The gene calls are TRBV6-1 and TRBJ1-1, with TRBD1 as a possible D gene (5 bases). The sequencing sample was made of PBMCs or T cells enriched from blood (not recorded which). The DNA of the CDR3 is TGTGCCAGCAGTGAAAGGCGATCGGGGGGTGAAGCTTTCTTT. This translates into CASSERRSGGEAFF.